One and the same sample provided the 32 T cell receptor beta chains below, sequenced in a study of shared clonotypes between healthy human individuals. Using immunoSEQ multiplex PCR, the repertoire was profiled, and TCRdb retains in-frame clones only, with some absent. The table records about 2 million clones, about 95% of them present only once. Material for sequencing was naive CD4+ T cells sorted from blood. The subset is: CD45RA+ positively selected. The source is a man younger than 35 in good health.

J is TRBJ1-2 and V is TRBV11-2; TRBD1 is a possible D gene (6 bases). The CDR3 has 13 residues. CDR1 and CDR2 (germline): SGHAT, FQNNGV. Trimming took 2 bases from V and 8 from J, leaving 12 bases between them. The CDR3: CASSLMGAEGYTF. The CDR3 DNA sequence: TGTGCCAGCAGCTTAATGGGGGCGGAGGGCTACACCTTC.

This rearrangement joins TRBV14 to TRBJ1-1; D remains ambiguous. This CDR3 has 12 amino acids. Germline lookup yields CDR1 SGHDN and CDR2 FVKESK. Deletions cut 0 bases from V and 6 bases from J, with 5 bases between. DNA of the CDR3: TGTGCCAGCAGCCAAGACTGGGCTGAAGCTTTCTTT. Translation gives CASSQDWAEAFF.

The table lists this clone with many counts. This chain connects TRBV4-2 to TRBJ2-2; a weak D match, TRBD2 (6 bases). This CDR3 comprises 15 residues. The V and J ends lost 2 bases and 7 bases respectively, with 14 bases between them. CDR1 is LGHNA and CDR2 is YNFKEQ in the germline V gene. The chain's CDR3 is CASSQRELRGGELFF. For the CDR3, the DNA is TGTGCCAGCAGCCAACGGGAGCTTAGGGGCGGGGAGCTGTTTTTT.

This chain uses TRBV2 with TRBJ1-1; D gene uncertain. V lost 4 bases and J lost 0, with 9 bases in between. This CDR3 has 14 residues. Germline CDR1 and CDR2: SNHLY and FYNNEI. CDR3 bases: TGTGCCAGCAGTGGGCGGGTGTTGAACACTGAAGCTTTCTTT. It encodes CASSGRVLNTEAFF.

This chain connects TRBV6-6 to TRBJ2-3; D possibly matches TRBD1 or TRBD2 (6 bases each). This CDR3 comprises 15 residues. Germline values: CDR1 MNHNY, CDR2 SVGAGI (reference sequence). V lost 5 bases and J lost 1, with 13 bases in between. The CDR3: CASSQGGGRTDTQYF. As DNA, the CDR3 is TGTGCCAGCAGTCAAGGTGGGGGGCGCACAGATACGCAGTATTTT.

In DNA form, the CDR3 reads TGTGCCAGCAGCCGACCCGGGACTTTTGAGCAGTACTTC. Translating gives CASSRPGTFEQYF. This chain connects TRBV27 to TRBJ2-7, with D perhaps TRBD2 (6 bases). The CDR3 is made up of 13 amino acids. Germline V gene data show CDR1 as MNHEY and CDR2 as SMNVEV (reference sequence). V lost 6 bases to trimming and J lost 7 bases, with 16 bases between them.

This clone was detected only once. The V gene is TRBV11-2, the J gene TRBJ1-6, with D possibly TRBD1 on 5 matching bases. The CDR3 consists of 14 residues. Per germline, CDR1 SGHAT and CDR2 FQNNGV. Trimming took off 5 bases at V and 8 bases at J, with 13 bases between the two ends. The DNA for the CDR3 is TGTGCCAGCAGCCCTGGGAGGGGTCATTCACCCCTCCACTTT. Its protein product is CASSPGRGHSPLHF.

Note on this clone: At one end the junction does not follow the germline gene, possibly because of a read error. The chain combines TRBV7-2 with TRBJ2-5; 7 positions agree with TRBD2. The CDR3 is 15 amino acids. Per the germline V gene, CDR1 is SGHTA and CDR2 is FQGNSA. The DNA of the CDR3 is TGTGCCAGCAGCCTAGCGGTCGTTGGGCCATGGACCCAGTACTTC. It specifies CASSLAVVGPWTQYF.

This clone was found once. Other nucleotide sequences in the sample specify the same CDR3. The chain is built from TRBV18 and TRBJ2-7, with TRBD1 identical over 10 bases. The ends lost 3 bases at V and 3 bases at J; junction bases unmatched: 2. This CDR3 is 14 amino acids long. Germline V CDR1 and CDR2: KGHSH, LQKENI. As DNA, the CDR3 is TGTGCCAGCTCACCGCGGGACAGGGGCTACGAGCAGTACTTC. Its protein product is CASSPRDRGYEQYF. Full variable domain (missing parts from reference TRBV18 and TRBJ2-7): NAGVMQNPRHLVRRRGQEARLRCSPMKGHSHVYWYRQLPEEGLKFMVYLQKENIIDESGMPKERFSAEFPKEGPSILRIQQVVRGDSAAYFCASSPRDRGYEQYFGPGTRLTVT.

The CDR3 DNA sequence: TGTGCCATCAGTGAGGGGCTGGTAGAGACCCAGTACTTC. Protein product: CAISEGLVETQYF. The V and J genes are TRBV10-3 and TRBJ2-5; no definite D call. Between the trimmed V and J ends, which lost 2 bases and 4 bases, there was a span of 8 bases. Germline CDR1 is ENHRY and CDR2 is SYGVKD. The CDR3 loop spans 13 amino acids.

J is TRBJ1-2 and V is TRBV7-9; D is undetermined. V shed 3 bases and J shed 1 base, with 6 bases lying between them. This CDR3 comprises 13 residues. In germline, CDR1 is SEHNR, CDR2 FQNEAQ (reference sequence). The CDR3 here is CASSLAFNYGYTF. The CDR3 DNA reads TGTGCCAGCAGCTTGGCTTTTAACTATGGCTACACCTTC. Using reference TRBV7-9 and TRBJ1-2 for the parts outside the CDR3, the full variable domain is DTGVSQNPRHKITKRGQNVTFRCDPISEHNRLYWYRQTLGQGPEFLTYFQNEAQLEKSRLLSDRFSAERPKGSFSTLEIQRTEQGDSAMYLCASSLAFNYGYTFGSGTRLTVV.

This clone was seen more than once but under ten times. The chain employs TRBV18 and TRBJ1-2; no clear D. Germline V gene data show CDR1 as KGHSH and CDR2 as LQKENI. Trimming left V 2 bases short and J 2 bases short, with 3 bases between. The CDR3 length is 12 residues. CDR3 sequence reads: CASSPENYGYTF. The CDR3 DNA sequence: TGTGCCAGCTCACCAGAAAACTATGGCTACACCTTC.

The rearrangement joins TRBV21-1 to TRBJ2-5; TRBD2, the D gene given by the table, was not confirmed from the DNA. TRBV21-1 is assigned pseudogene status. There are 11 residues in the CDR3. The CDR3 region has the DNA TGTGCCGGAGAGGGAGAAGAGACCCAGTACTTC. Residues: CAGEGEETQYF.

This chain uses TRBV2 with TRBJ2-7; 11 bases are shared with TRBD1. The germline gives CDR1 SNHLY, CDR2 FYNNEI. The CDR3 runs to 13 residues. The V gene end was trimmed by 8 bases and the J gene end by 7 bases; junction bases not matched to a gene: 7. In DNA form, the CDR3 reads TGTGCCAGCTCCGGGACAGGGGGTTGGGAGCAGTACTTC. It translates to CASSGTGGWEQYF.

The V gene is TRBV28, the J gene TRBJ2-7; a possible D gene is TRBD2 (5 bases). The CDR3 length is 16 residues. V was trimmed by 2 bases and J by 1 base, leaving 15 bases between them. The germline V gene encodes CDR1 MDHEN and CDR2 SYDVKM. The CDR3 bases are TGTGCCAGCAGTTTACTGGGGAGTGGAAGGTCCTACGAGCAGTACTTC. This sequence encodes CASSLLGSGRSYEQYF.

The table lists this clone with a count of one. This chain joins TRBV5-1 and TRBJ2-5, with a weak D call TRBD2 (5 bases). The CDR3 consists of 13 residues. Trimming took 5 bases from V and 4 from J, leaving 12 bases between them. Germline V gene data show CDR1 as SGHRS and CDR2 as YFSETQ. The CDR3 loop reads CASSGEIPETQYF. As DNA, the CDR3 is TGCGCCAGCAGTGGGGAGATTCCAGAGACCCAGTACTTC.

This chain uses TRBV2 with TRBJ1-2; unclear D gene. V was clipped by 2 bases and J by 4 bases, with 5 bases between them. Germline V gives CDR1 SNHLY, CDR2 FYNNEI. CDR3 length: 12 residues. The CDR3 region has the DNA TGTGCCAGCAGTGAAAGGGCCTATGGCTACACCTTC. It codes for CASSERAYGYTF. The full variable domain, in which reference TRBV2 and TRBJ1-2 provide the parts outside the CDR3, is EPEVTQTPSHQVTQMGQEVILRCVPISNHLYFYWYRQILGQKVEFLVSFYNNEISEKSEIFDDQFSVERPDGSNFTLKIRSTKLEDSAMYFCASSERAYGYTFGSGTRLTVV.

V and J are TRBV12-5 and TRBJ2-3; tentatively, D is TRBD2 (7 bases). V shed 5 bases and J shed 9 bases, with 12 bases lying between them. Germline CDR1 LGHNT, CDR2 FRNRAP. This CDR3 spans 12 amino acids. The CDR3 sequence: CASGPPGGTQYF. The CDR3 nucleotides read TGTGCTAGTGGTCCTCCGGGGGGCACGCAGTATTTT.

The chain recombines TRBV7-3 with TRBJ2-1; 8 bases match TRBD1. Trimming removed 5 bases from V and 8 bases from J; junction bases left unmatched: 11. The CDR3 length is 15 residues. CDR1 is SGHTA and CDR2 is FQGTGA in the germline V gene. In nucleotides, the CDR3 is TGTGCCAGCAGCCCCGGGACAGGAGTTTTGGATGAGCAGTTCTTC. Protein product: CASSPGTGVLDEQFF.

The genes are TRBV12-5 and TRBJ1-2; D unresolved. Between the trimmed V and J ends, which lost 1 base and 4 bases, there was a span of 16 bases. In germline, CDR1 is LGHNT, CDR2 FRNRAP. The CDR3 is 16 residues long. The CDR3 is CASGLGALKDFYGYTF. The CDR3, as DNA: TGTGCTAGTGGTTTGGGGGCCCTAAAAGATTTCTATGGCTACACCTTC.

This clone was detected ten times or more. This chain links TRBV28 with TRBJ1-5; D not certain. CDR3 length: 14 amino acids. The V gene's germline CDR1 is MDHEN and CDR2 SYDVKM. Deletions cut 6 bases from V and 2 bases from J, with 11 bases between. The chain's CDR3 is CASSLGRGNQPQHF. CDR3 sequence (DNA): TGTGCCAGCAGCCTAGGACGGGGCAATCAGCCCCAGCATTTT.

The V and J genes are TRBV30 and TRBJ1-5, with TRBD1 as a possible D gene (5 bases). This CDR3 spans 13 amino acids. Looked up from germline, CDR1 is GTSNPN and CDR2 is SVGIG (reference sequence). Trimming left V 0 bases short and J 7 bases short, with 10 bases between. The CDR3 here is CAWSVQVIQPQHF. The CDR3, as DNA: TGTGCCTGGAGTGTACAGGTAATACAGCCCCAGCATTTT.

The chain combines TRBV19 with TRBJ1-6; tentatively, D is TRBD1 (6 bases). Trimming cost V 4 bases and J 11 bases, with 15 bases left between them. This CDR3 spans 14 amino acids. CDR1 and CDR2 from the germline V gene are LNHDA and SQIVND (reference sequence). This chain's CDR3 is CASSTSWDTPPLHF. CDR3 DNA sequence: TGTGCCAGTAGTACGTCCTGGGACACTCCACCCCTCCACTTT.

The chain is built from TRBV6-1 and TRBJ2-5, with D maybe TRBD2 (6 bases). The CDR3 is 16 amino acids. The germline V and J ends were trimmed by 1 base and 5 bases, with 17 bases remaining between them. Germline CDR1 MNHNS, CDR2 SASEGT. CDR3 protein: CASSEVPKTSLETQYF. The CDR3 region has the DNA TGTGCCAGCAGTGAAGTCCCCAAGACTAGTCTGGAGACCCAGTACTTC.

On this clone: Compared with germline, one end of the junction differs, possibly owing to a read error. The chain links TRBV15 to TRBJ2-7; 8 bases line up with TRBD1. CDR3 size: 12 residues. Germline CDR1 and CDR2: LNHNV and YYDKDF (reference sequence). This CDR3 reads CATSRDPDRADF. CDR3 nucleotides: TGTGCCACCAGCAGAGATCCGGACAGGGCGGACTTC.

This clone has only one observation. V and J are TRBV30 and TRBJ1-5, with D tentatively TRBD1 (6 bases). The ends were cut back, 1 base at V and 6 bases at J, with 10 bases in the middle. CDR1 and CDR2 (germline): GTSNPN, SVGIG (reference sequence). The CDR3 is 13 residues long. The CDR3 spells CAWSETGSQPQHF. The CDR3, as DNA: TGTGCCTGGAGTGAAACAGGGAGTCAGCCCCAGCATTTT.

V usage is TRBV9 and J usage is TRBJ2-1, with TRBD2 matching over 8 bases. Germline CDR1 is SGDLS and CDR2 is YYNGEE. V was clipped by 3 bases and J by 8 bases; unmatched bases: 10. The CDR3 spans 15 residues. The CDR3 region has the DNA TGTGCCAGCAGCGGGAGCGGGACTAGTCTTCATGAGCAGTTCTTC. Translation: CASSGSGTSLHEQFF.

The CDR3 DNA follows: TGCGCCAGCAGCCAAGAACGAAATGGCTACACCTTC. This gives the protein CASSQERNGYTF. The J gene is TRBJ1-2, the V gene TRBV4-1, with D hard to call. The germline V gene encodes CDR1 MGHRA and CDR2 YSYEKL. The V and J ends lost 0 bases and 6 bases respectively, with 5 bases between them. The CDR3 covers 12 residues.

The rearrangement uses TRBV5-1 and TRBJ1-2; 8 nucleotides align to TRBD1. Germline trimming cut 6 bases from V and 8 bases from J; bases unmatched to any gene: 12. CDR1 is SGHRS and CDR2 is YFSETQ in the germline V gene. There are 14 residues in the CDR3. The CDR3 nucleotides read TGCGCCAGCAACCAAGGACAGGGTACGGGAGGCTACACCTTC. Its translation is CASNQGQGTGGYTF.

This chain joins TRBV28 and TRBJ1-2; D ambiguous. Trimming shortened V by 5 bases and J by 7 bases, and 17 bases separated the two germline ends. Germline CDR1 and CDR2: MDHEN and SYDVKM. This CDR3 is 14 amino acids long. The CDR3 region has the DNA TGTGCCAGCAGTCTCCCCGAGGTTCGGGCTGGCTACACCTTC. Encoded protein: CASSLPEVRAGYTF.

V and J are TRBV2 and TRBJ2-5; 8 nucleotides line up with TRBD2. This CDR3 contains 17 residues. Germline CDR1 SNHLY, CDR2 FYNNEI. V lost 5 bases to trimming and J lost 6 bases; unmatched junction nucleotides: 17. CDR3 DNA sequence: TGTGCCAGCAGTTTCCGGGGGGGCGCTGGATTGGGCCAGACCCAGTACTTC. Translated, it gives CASSFRGGAGLGQTQYF.

The rearrangement uses TRBV2 and TRBJ1-6; tentatively, D is TRBD1 (5 bases). The CDR3 spans 15 residues. The germline V and J ends were trimmed by 2 bases and 7 bases, with 12 bases remaining between them. Germline assignment: CDR1 SNHLY and CDR2 FYNNEI. CDR3 sequence reads: CASSESRVQNSPLHF. The CDR3 DNA is TGTGCCAGCAGTGAAAGCAGGGTACAAAATTCACCCCTCCACTTT. Full variable domain (missing parts from reference TRBV2 and TRBJ1-6): EPEVTQTPSHQVTQMGQEVILRCVPISNHLYFYWYRQILGQKVEFLVSFYNNEISEKSEIFDDQFSVERPDGSNFTLKIRSTKLEDSAMYFCASSESRVQNSPLHFGNGTRLTVT.